Sequencing of this T cell receptor (beta chain) was carried out in a study of cytomegalovirus exposure and HLA in healthy donors. Study-level findings and limits: Because they were indistinguishable, some V segments, including TRBV6-2 and TRBV6-3, were excluded. The authors reported that TCR beta sequences could predict HLA-A and HLA-B alleles. These predictions were accurate for most subjects in the first cohort.

The PCR used 60 Vbeta and 13 Jbeta primers. Using immunoSEQ multiplex PCR, the repertoire was profiled, and TCRdb retains in-frame clones only, with some absent. The sample shows approximately 150,000 clones, roughly 74% of them seen only once. This clone has just a few counts. The target antigen is unknown. The CDR3 is made up of 14 amino acids. Germline V gene data show CDR1 as KGHSH and CDR2 as LQKENI. V gave up 3 bases and J gave up 7 bases, with 10 bases separating them. The material sequenced was PBMCs. This chain joins TRBV18 and TRBJ1-6, with D unresolved. This receptor was identified in a woman aged 18-30 years in good health and CMV-seropositive. DNA of the CDR3: TGTGCCAGCTCACCCTATCGGGAGAATTCACCCCTCCACTTT. It specifies CASSPYRENSPLHF.